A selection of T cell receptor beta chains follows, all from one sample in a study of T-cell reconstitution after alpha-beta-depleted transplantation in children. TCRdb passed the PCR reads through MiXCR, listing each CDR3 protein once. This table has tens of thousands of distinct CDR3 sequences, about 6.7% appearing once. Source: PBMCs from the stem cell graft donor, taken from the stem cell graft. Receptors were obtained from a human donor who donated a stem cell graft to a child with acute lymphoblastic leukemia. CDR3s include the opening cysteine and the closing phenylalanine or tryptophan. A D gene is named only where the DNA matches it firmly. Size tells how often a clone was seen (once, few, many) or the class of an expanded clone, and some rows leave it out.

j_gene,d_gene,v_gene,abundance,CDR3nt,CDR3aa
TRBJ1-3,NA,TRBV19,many,TGTGCCAGTAGTATATTGGGCTCTGGAAACACCATATATTTT,CASSILGSGNTIYF
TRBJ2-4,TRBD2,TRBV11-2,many,TGTGCCAGCAGCTTTGATGTGATAGCGGGGGTAGCCAAAAACATTCAGTACTTC,CASSFDVIAGVAKNIQYF
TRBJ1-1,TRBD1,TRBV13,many,TGTGCCAGCAGCTTACTCCCGGGACAGGGGGTAACTGAAGCTTTCTTT,CASSLLPGQGVTEAFF
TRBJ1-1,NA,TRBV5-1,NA,TGCGCCAGCAGCTTCTCGAGGCCGTGGACTGAAGCTTTCTTT,CASSFSRPWTEAFF
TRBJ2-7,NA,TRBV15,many,TGTGCCACCAGAAGCGGGCACTCCTACGAGCAGTACTTC,CATRSGHSYEQYF
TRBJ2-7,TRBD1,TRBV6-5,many,TGTGCCAGCAGATACTACCGGGACAGGGGTTCCTACGAGCAGTACTTC,CASRYYRDRGSYEQYF
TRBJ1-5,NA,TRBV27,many,TGTGCCAGCAGTGACGGGGGGGAATTGCCCCAGCATTTT,CASSDGGELPQHF
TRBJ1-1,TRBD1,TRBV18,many,TGTGCCAGCTCCCGCGGACAGGGGCTCGGTGGTGCTTTCTTT,CASSRGQGLGGAFF
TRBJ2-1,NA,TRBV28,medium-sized,TGTGCCAGCAGTTTAGGGGTGAATGAGCAGTTCTTC,CASSLGVNEQFF
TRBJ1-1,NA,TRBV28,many,TGTGCCAGCAGAGGGACTGAAGCTTTCTTT,CASRGTEAFF
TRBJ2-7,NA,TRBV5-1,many,TGCGCCAGCAGGTCGGAGGGCGGCTACGAGCAGTACTTC,CASRSEGGYEQYF
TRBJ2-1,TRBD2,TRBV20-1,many,TGCAGTGCTAGAGTACCTGGACTAGTGAACAATGAGCAGTTCTTC,CSARVPGLVNNEQFF
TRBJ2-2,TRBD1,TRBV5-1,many,TGCGCCAGCAGCAAAAAGACAGGGCCCATGAACACCGGGGAGCTGTTTTTT,CASSKKTGPMNTGELFF
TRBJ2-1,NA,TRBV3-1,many,TGTGCCAGCAGCCAAGATTGGGGGTACAATGAGCAGTTCTTC,CASSQDWGYNEQFF
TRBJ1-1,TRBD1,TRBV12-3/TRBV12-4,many,TGTGCCAGCAAAGACAGGGAGAACACTGAAGCTTTCTTT,CASKDRENTEAFF
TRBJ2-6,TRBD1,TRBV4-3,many,TGCGCCAGCAGCCAGACAGGGGCTGGGGCCAACGTCCTGACTTTC,CASSQTGAGANVLTF
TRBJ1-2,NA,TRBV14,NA,TGTGCCAGCAGCCGCACAGTCGGGGCCTACACCTTC,CASSRTVGAYTF
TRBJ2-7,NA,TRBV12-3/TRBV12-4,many,TGTGCCAGCAGTTTAGCGCTGGAGGGGTTCTACGAGCAGTACTTC,CASSLALEGFYEQYF
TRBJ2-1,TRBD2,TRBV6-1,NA,TGTGCCAGCTCTAGCGGGGCAGCCTACAATGAGCAGTTCTTC,CASSSGAAYNEQFF
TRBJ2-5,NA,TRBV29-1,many,TGCAGCGTTGACAGGTCACAAGAGACCCAGTACTTC,CSVDRSQETQYF
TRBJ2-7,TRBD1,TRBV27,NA,TGTGCCAGCAGGCCGCTCACGTCTCAGGGGGCCCCTTTCTCCTACGAGCAGTACTTC,CASRPLTSQGAPFSYEQYF
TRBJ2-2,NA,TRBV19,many,TGTGCCAGTAGTATAGAGCGGAGCACCGGGGAGCTGTTTTTT,CASSIERSTGELFF
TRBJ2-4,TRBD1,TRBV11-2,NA,TGTGCCAGCAGCCCAGGAGCGCAGGGGGAAAACATTCAGTACTTC,CASSPGAQGENIQYF
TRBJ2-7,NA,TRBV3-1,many,TGTGCCAGCAGCCAAGATCCGCGCGAGCAGTACTTC,CASSQDPREQYF
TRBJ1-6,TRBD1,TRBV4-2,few,TGTGCCAGCAGCCAAGAGACAGGGGGACCTTCACCCCTCCACTTT,CASSQETGGPSPLHF
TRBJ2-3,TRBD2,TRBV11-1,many,TGTGCCAGCAGCCCGGAGACTAGCCCATCAGATACGCAGTATTTT,CASSPETSPSDTQYF
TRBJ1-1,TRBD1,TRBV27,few,TGTGCCAGCAGAGGGGGCGGGAATGAAGCTTTCTTT,CASRGGGNEAFF
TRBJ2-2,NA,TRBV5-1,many,TGCGCCAGCAGCTTGGGCATGGCGAACACCGGGGAGCTGTTTTTT,CASSLGMANTGELFF
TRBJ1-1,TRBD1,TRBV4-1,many,TGCGCCAGCAGCCACTCTGGGACAGACATACTGAACACTGAAGCTTTCTTT,CASSHSGTDILNTEAFF
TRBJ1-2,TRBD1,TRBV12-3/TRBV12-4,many,TGTGCCAGCAGTTCGACAGGGCGAAGGAGCTATGGCTACACCTTC,CASSSTGRRSYGYTF
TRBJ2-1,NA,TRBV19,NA,TGTGCCAGTAGTATAGTCGGTGAGCAGTTCTTC,CASSIVGEQFF
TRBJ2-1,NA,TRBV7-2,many,TGTGCCAGCAGCTTAGCTGCTAATACAGTATACAATGAGCAGTTCTTC,CASSLAANTVYNEQFF
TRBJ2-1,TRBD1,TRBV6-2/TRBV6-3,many,TGTGCCAGCAAAAGGGGACAGGCCAAATTTTACAATGAGCAGTTCTTC,CASKRGQAKFYNEQFF
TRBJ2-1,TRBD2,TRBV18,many,TGTGCCAGCTCACCGATCAAACCAGCGGGGGGTCTGAGCTCCTACAATGAGCAGTTCTTC,CASSPIKPAGGLSSYNEQFF
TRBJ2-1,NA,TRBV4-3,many,TGCGCCAGCAGCCAAGATAAGGAGATATACAATGAGCAGTTCTTC,CASSQDKEIYNEQFF
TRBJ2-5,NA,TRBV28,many,TGTGCCAGCACGGGTCGGCGGGATGGAGCCCAAGAGACCCAGTACTTC,CASTGRRDGAQETQYF
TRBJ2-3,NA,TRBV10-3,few,TGTGCCATCAAGCCTCCGGGACCAGAATCTACAGATACGCAGTATTTT,CAIKPPGPESTDTQYF
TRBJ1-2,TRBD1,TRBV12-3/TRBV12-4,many,TGTGCCAGCAGACAGGGGGATAGCTATGGCTACACCTTC,CASRQGDSYGYTF
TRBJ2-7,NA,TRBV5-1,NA,TGCGCCAGCAGACAAACTAGCGAGCAGTACTTC,CASRQTSEQYF
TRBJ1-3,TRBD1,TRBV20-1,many,TGCAGTGCTAGGGGGACAGGGGAAGAACGGGGCTCTGGAAACACCATATATTTT,CSARGTGEERGSGNTIYF